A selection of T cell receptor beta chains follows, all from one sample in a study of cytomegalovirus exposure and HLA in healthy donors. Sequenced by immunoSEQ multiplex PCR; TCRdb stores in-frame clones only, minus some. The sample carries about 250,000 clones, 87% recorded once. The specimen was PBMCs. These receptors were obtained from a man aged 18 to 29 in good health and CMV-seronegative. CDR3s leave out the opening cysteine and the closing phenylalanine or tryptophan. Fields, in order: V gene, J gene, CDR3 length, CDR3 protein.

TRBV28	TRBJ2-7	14	ASSVGDGRSSYEQY
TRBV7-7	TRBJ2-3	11	ASSLGLEDTQY
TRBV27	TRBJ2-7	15	ASSLWPGQDPSYEQY
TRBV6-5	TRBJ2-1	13	ASSSWTSGNNEQF
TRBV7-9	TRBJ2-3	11	ASPERDADTQY
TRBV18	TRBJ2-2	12	ASSPGTNTGELF
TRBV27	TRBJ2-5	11	ASSSGGEETQY
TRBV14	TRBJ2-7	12	ASSHGQGGYEQY
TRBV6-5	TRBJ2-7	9	ASSPSYEQY
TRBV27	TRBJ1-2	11	ASSLSAVYGYT
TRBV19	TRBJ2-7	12	ASSMGTGREEQY
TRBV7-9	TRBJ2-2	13	ASSTEESGTKELF
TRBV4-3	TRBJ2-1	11	ASSQVGGNEQF
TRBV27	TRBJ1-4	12	ASSTDRFDEKLF
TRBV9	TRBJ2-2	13	ASSAGTENTGELF
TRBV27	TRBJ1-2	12	ASSFQGADYGYT